This T cell receptor beta chain was found in a study of graft-versus-host responses after intestinal transplantation. About the research overall: Induction with anti-thymocyte globulin, then tacrolimus and steroids for around three years, was given to all recipients.

The germline V gene has CDR1 SGHNT and CDR2 YYREEE (reference sequence). The V end was cut by 2 bases, the J end by 1 base, with 12 bases between. This CDR3 has 15 residues. Here immunoSEQ multiplex PCR was the method, and the copy in TCRdb shows in-frame clones only, minus some. The sample lists about 38,000 clones; under 85% were seen once. This chain connects TRBV5-4 to TRBJ1-1; maybe TRBD1 (5 bases). The clonotype comes from a human patient who received an intestinal transplant, so some T cells may come from the graft donor. The sample was PBMCs, taken roughly 1,000 days after transplant. In DNA form, the CDR3 reads TGTGCCAGCAGCTTCGAAGGACACCAGAACACTGAAGCTTTCTTT. This encodes CASSFEGHQNTEAFF.